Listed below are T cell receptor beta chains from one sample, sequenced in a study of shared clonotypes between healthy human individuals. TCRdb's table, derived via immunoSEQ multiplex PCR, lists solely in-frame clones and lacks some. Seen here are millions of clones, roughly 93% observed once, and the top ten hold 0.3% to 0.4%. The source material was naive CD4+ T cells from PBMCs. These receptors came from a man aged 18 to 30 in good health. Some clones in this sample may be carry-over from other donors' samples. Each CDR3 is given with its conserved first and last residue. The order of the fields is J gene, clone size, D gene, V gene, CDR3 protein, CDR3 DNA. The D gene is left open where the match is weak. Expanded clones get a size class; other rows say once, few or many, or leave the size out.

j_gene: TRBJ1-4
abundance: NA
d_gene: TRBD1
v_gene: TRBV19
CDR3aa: CASRERGTVNEKLFF
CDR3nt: TGTGCCAGTAGAGAACGGGGGACAGTGAATGAAAAACTGTTTTTT

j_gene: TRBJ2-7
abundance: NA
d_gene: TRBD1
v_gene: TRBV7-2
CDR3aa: CASSYRDRGHEQYF
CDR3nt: TGTGCCAGCAGCTACCGGGACAGGGGGCACGAGCAGTACTTC

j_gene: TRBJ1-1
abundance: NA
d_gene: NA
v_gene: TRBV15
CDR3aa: CATSRDTEAFF
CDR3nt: TGTGCCACCAGCAGAGACACTGAAGCTTTCTTT

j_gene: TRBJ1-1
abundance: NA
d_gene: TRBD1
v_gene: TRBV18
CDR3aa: CASSPPQGANTEAFF
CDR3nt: TGTGCCAGCTCACCCCCCCAGGGGGCGAACACTGAAGCTTTCTTT

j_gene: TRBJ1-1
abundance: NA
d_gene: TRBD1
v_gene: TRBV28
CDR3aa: CASSNPGGPFTEAFF
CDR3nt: TGTGCCAGCAGTAACCCAGGGGGGCCGTTCACTGAAGCTTTCTTT

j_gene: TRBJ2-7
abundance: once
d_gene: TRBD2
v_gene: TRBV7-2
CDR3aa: CASSLGASGYYEQYF
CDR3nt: TGTGCCAGCAGCTTAGGGGCTAGCGGGTACTACGAGCAGTACTTC

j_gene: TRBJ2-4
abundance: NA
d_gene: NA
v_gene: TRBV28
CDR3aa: CASSPSGLAKNIQYF
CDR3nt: TGTGCCAGCAGTCCCTCAGGGTTAGCCAAAAACATTCAGTACTTC

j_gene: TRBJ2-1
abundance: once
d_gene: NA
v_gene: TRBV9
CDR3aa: CASSVAPSASYGEQFF
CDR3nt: TGTGCCAGCAGCGTAGCACCTAGCGCGTCGTACGGTGAGCAGTTCTTC

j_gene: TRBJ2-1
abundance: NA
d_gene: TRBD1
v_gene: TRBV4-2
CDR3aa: CASSRYSGQGDNEQFF
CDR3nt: TGTGCCAGCAGCCGCTACTCGGGACAGGGGGACAATGAGCAGTTCTTC

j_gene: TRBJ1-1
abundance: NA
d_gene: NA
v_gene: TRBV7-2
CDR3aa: CASSFSPYLNTEAFF
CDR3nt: TGTGCCAGCAGCTTCAGTCCGTATCTCAACACTGAAGCTTTCTTT

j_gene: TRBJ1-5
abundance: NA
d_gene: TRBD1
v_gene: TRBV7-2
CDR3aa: CASSFWTGGSQPQHF
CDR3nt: TGTGCCAGCAGCTTTTGGACAGGGGGCAGCCAGCCCCAGCATTTT

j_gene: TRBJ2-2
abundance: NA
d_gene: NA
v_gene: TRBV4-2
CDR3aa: CASSQDQGSSGELFF
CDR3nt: TGTGCCAGCAGCCAAGATCAAGGAAGCTCGGGGGAGCTGTTTTTT

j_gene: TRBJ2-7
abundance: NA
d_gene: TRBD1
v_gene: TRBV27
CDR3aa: CASSIRRTGRPPYEQYF
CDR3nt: TGTGCCAGCAGTATACGGAGGACAGGCCGTCCCCCGTACGAGCAGTACTTC

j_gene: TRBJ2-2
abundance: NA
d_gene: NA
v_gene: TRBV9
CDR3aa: CASSVAIARNTGELFF
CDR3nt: TGTGCCAGCAGCGTAGCCATAGCTAGAAACACCGGGGAGCTGTTTTTT

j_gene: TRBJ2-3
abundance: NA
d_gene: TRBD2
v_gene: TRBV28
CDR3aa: CASSLSTSAQYF
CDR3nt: TGTGCCAGCAGTTTATCCACTAGCGCGCAGTATTTT

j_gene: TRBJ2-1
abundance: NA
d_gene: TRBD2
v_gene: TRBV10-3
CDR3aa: CAISESTSGGLNEQFF
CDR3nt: TGTGCCATCAGTGAGTCGACTAGCGGGGGCCTAAATGAGCAGTTCTTC

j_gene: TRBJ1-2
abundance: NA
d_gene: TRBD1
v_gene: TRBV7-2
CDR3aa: CASSLAGTGVVYGYTF
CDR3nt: TGTGCCAGCAGCTTAGCCGGGACAGGGGTGGTTTATGGCTACACCTTC